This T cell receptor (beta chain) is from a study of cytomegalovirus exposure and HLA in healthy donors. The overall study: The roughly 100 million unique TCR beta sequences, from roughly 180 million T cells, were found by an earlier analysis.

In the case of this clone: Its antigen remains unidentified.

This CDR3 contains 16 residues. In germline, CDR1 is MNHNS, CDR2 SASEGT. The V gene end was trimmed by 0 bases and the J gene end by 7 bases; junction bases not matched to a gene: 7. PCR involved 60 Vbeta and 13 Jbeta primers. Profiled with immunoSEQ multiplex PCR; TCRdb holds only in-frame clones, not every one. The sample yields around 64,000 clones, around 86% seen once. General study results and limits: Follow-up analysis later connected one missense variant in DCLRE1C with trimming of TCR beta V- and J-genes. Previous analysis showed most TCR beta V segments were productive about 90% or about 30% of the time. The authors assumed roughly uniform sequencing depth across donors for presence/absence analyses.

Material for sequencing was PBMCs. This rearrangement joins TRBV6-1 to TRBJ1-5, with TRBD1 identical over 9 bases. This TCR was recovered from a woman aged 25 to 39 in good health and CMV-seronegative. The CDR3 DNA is TGTGCCAGCAGTGAAGCCATGGACAGGGGTGGCCAGCCCCAGCATTTT. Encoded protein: CASSEAMDRGGQPQHF.